The clone carrying this T cell receptor beta chain has just a few counts. This sample stems from a study of response to subunit inactivated influenza vaccine. Using its own MiXCR run on the RT-PCR reads, TCRdb lists one record per CDR3 protein. The data show a few hundred thousand distinct CDR3 sequences, just over 20% seen once. Trimming stripped 5 bases from V and 5 bases from J, with 12 bases between. This CDR3 spans 13 amino acids. This rearrangement joins TRBV12-3 or TRBV12-4 to TRBJ2-5; D remains unclear. This receptor was obtained from a man aged 45 to 70 who received an inactivated influenza vaccine. The material was PBMCs from blood, obtained approximately 22 months after vaccination. The CDR3 DNA is TGTGCCAGCAGTGCCCGGACGTTGGAGACCCAGTACTTC. This translates into CASSARTLETQYF.